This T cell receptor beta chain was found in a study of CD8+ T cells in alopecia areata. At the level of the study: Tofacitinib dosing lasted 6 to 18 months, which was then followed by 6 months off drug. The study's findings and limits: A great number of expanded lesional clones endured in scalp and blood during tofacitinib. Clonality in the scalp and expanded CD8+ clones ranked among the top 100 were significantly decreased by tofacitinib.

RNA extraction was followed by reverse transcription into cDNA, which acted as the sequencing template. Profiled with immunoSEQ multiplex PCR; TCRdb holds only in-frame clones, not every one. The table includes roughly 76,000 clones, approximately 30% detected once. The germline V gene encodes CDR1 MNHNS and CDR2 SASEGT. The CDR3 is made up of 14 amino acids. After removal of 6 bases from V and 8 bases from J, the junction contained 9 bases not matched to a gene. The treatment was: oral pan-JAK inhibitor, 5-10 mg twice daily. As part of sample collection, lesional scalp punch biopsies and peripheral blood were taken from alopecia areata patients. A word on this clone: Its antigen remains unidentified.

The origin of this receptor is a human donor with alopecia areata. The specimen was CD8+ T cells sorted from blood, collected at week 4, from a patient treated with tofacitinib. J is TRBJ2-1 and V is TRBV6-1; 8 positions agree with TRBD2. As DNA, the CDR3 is TGTGCCAGCAGCTTAGCGGGGCAGGTGGATGAGCAGTTCTTC. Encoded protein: CASSLAGQVDEQFF.